What follows are 27 T cell receptor beta chains derived from one specimen sequenced in a study of early T cells in non-severe SARS-CoV-2 infection. From the 5' RACE reads, TCRdb called clonotypes with MiXCR, one entry per CDR3 protein. The data hold tens of thousands of distinct CDR3 sequences, with around 15% observed a single time. Sequencing input: whole blood. Receptor source: an adult who was a healthcare worker with PCR-confirmed SARS-CoV-2 infection or an uninfected control (not recorded which).

As to this clonotype: The missing conserved phenylalanine or tryptophan at the end of this CDR3 makes a read error likely. This chain joins TRBV12-3 or TRBV12-4 and TRBJ1-1, with 7 bases fitting TRBD1. V gave up 7 bases and J gave up 4 bases; unmatched junction bases: 18. The CDR3 consists of 17 residues. The DNA of the CDR3 is TGTGCCAGCACCAAAACGCCCAGGAGGGGGCTAGGCACTGAAGCTTTCTCT. It is translated as CASTKTPRRGLGTEAFS.

The count of this clonotype is one. Since no conserved phenylalanine or tryptophan closes the CDR3, a read error is the likely cause. The chain joins TRBV6-2 or TRBV6-3 to TRBJ2-7; the match to TRBD1 covers 7 bases. The V and J ends lost 7 bases and 4 bases, in that order; junction bases with no gene match: 10. This CDR3 comprises 14 residues. The germline V gene encodes CDR1 MNHEY and CDR2 SVGEGT. The CDR3 region is CASIPGQDKYEQYL. The CDR3 bases are TGTGCCAGCATCCCCGGACAGGACAAGTACGAGCAGTACCTC.

This clonotype was detected only a few times. J is TRBJ1-2 and V is TRBV20-1; 8 bases match TRBD1. In germline, CDR1 is DFQATT, CDR2 SNEGSKA (reference sequence). The CDR3 is made up of 14 amino acids. The V and J ends lost 3 bases and 4 bases, in that order; junction bases with no gene match: 7. In nucleotides, the CDR3 is TGCAGTGCTAGGGACAGGGATCAGCTCTATGGCTACACCTTC. Protein sequence: CSARDRDQLYGYTF.

V gene TRBV11-3 combines with J gene TRBJ2-1; possible D gene TRBD2, 6 bases. This CDR3 region has 16 residues. Germline CDR1 and CDR2: SGHNT and YENEEA. V was pared by 5 bases and J by 0 bases, with 14 bases between. The CDR3 is CASSPGTVPSYNEQFF. CDR3 nucleotide sequence: TGTGCCAGCAGCCCTGGGACTGTTCCCTCCTACAATGAGCAGTTCTTC.

This clonotype was detected many times. The rearrangement uses TRBV20-1 and TRBJ1-6, with TRBD1 matching 9 bases. The CDR3 has 14 amino acids. V gave up 5 bases and J gave up 8 bases; unmatched junction bases: 7. Germline values: CDR1 DFQATT, CDR2 SNEGSKA (reference sequence). CDR3 sequence: CSAPGDRADSPLHF. The CDR3 DNA follows: TGCAGTGCTCCCGGGGACAGGGCTGATTCACCCCTCCACTTT.

This clonotype was seen only a few times. The chain couples TRBV11-2 to TRBJ2-7, with 7 bases lining up with TRBD2. Germline lookup yields CDR1 SGHAT and CDR2 FQNNGV. Trimming at V came to 5 bases and at J to 3 bases, leaving 10 bases not matched to a gene. CDR3 length: 15 amino acids. CDR3 in DNA: TGTGCCAGCAGCCCCGATGGGCGGGAGATCTACGAGCAGTACTTC. Protein: CASSPDGREIYEQYF.

In nucleotides, the CDR3 is TGTGCCATCAGCGGGATAGCAGATACGCAGTATTTT. Protein product: CAISGIADTQYF. The gene calls are TRBV10-3 and TRBJ2-3, with D tentatively TRBD2 (5 bases). Germline CDR1 ENHRY, CDR2 SYGVKD. The CDR3 length is 12 residues. The V gene lost 6 bases and the J gene lost 4 bases, with 8 bases spanning the gap.

V is TRBV10-2 and J is TRBJ2-3; D not resolved. CDR1 and CDR2 from the germline V gene are WSHSY and SAAADI. V was trimmed by 8 bases and J by 1 base, leaving 16 bases between them. The CDR3 loop spans 15 amino acids. The CDR3 protein is CASGTPNIGTDTQYF. CDR3 coding DNA: TGCGCCAGCGGTACCCCGAATATAGGCACAGATACGCAGTATTTT.

V gene TRBV6-1 combines with J gene TRBJ2-6, with TRBD2 identical over 7 bases. The trim removed 3 bases at V and 1 base at J, leaving 3 bases unmatched. CDR1 is MNHNS, CDR2 SASEGT, per germline. This CDR3 spans 16 amino acids. The CDR3 sequence is CASSDSLASGANVLTF. The DNA of the CDR3 is TGTGCCAGCAGTGACTCACTAGCGTCTGGGGCCAACGTCCTGACTTTC.

This clonotype was recorded a few times. The chain combines TRBV29-1 with TRBJ2-7; D possibly corresponds to TRBD1 (6 bases). The germline V and J ends were trimmed by 1 base and 4 bases, with 14 bases remaining between them. Germline lookup yields CDR1 SQVTM and CDR2 ANQGSEA. The CDR3 is 14 amino acids. CDR3 loop: CSVEVYQGHYEQYF. The CDR3 DNA reads TGCAGCGTTGAAGTCTACCAGGGGCATTACGAGCAGTACTTC.

This clonotype appeared once. A read error may produce the germline difference seen at one junction end. The chain links TRBV30 to TRBJ1-1; D call uncertain. The CDR3 is 12 amino acids. Looked up from germline, CDR1 is GTSNPN and CDR2 is SVGIG (reference sequence). The CDR3 DNA reads as TGTGTCTGGAGTGGATTTAGGACTGAAGCTTTCTTT. This sequence encodes CVWSGFRTEAFF. Full variable domain (rest looked up from reference TRBV30 and TRBJ1-1): SQTIHQWPATLVQPVGSPLSLECTVEGTSNPNLYWYRQAAGRGLQLLFYSVGIGQISSEVPQNLSASRPQDRQFILSSKKLLLSDSGFYLCVWSGFRTEAFFGQGTRLTVV.

V gene TRBV11-3 combines with J gene TRBJ2-5, with 12 bases lining up with TRBD2. This CDR3 spans 15 amino acids. Germline loops: CDR1 SGHNT, CDR2 YENEEA. V lost 5 bases and J lost 5; bases outside the gene matches: 6. The DNA for the CDR3 is TGTGCCAGCAGCCCGACTAGCGGGAGATCGGAGACCCAGTACTTC. Protein: CASSPTSGRSETQYF.

J is TRBJ2-4 and V is TRBV20-1; D is undetermined. Per the germline V gene, CDR1 is DFQATT and CDR2 is SNEGSKA (reference sequence). The ends were cut back, 5 bases at V and 4 bases at J, with 12 bases in the middle. The length of the CDR3 is 13 residues. As DNA, the CDR3 is TGCAGTGCTGAACATGGACCTAAAAACATTCAGTACTTC. Translation: CSAEHGPKNIQYF.

This clonotype was observed at least ten times. The genes are TRBV9 and TRBJ1-2, with a possible D match to TRBD1 (5 bases). The CDR3 covers 15 residues. V lost 4 bases and J lost 8, with 21 bases in between. Germline CDR1 reads SGDLS; CDR2 reads YYNGEE. The CDR3 sequence: CASSSPTGLLTGYTF. CDR3 DNA sequence: TGTGCCAGCAGCTCTCCTACGGGACTCCTAACGGGCTACACCTTC.

The genes are TRBV6-6 and TRBJ2-7; 9 bases are shared with TRBD1. CDR1 and CDR2 (germline): MNHNY, SVGAGI (reference sequence). The CDR3 has 14 residues. V lost 6 bases to trimming and J lost 3 bases; unmatched junction nucleotides: 6. This CDR3 is CASSTGQGYYEQYF. The CDR3 DNA reads as TGTGCCAGCAGCACGGGACAGGGTTACTACGAGCAGTACTTC.

This clonotype was seen ten or more times. The chain has TRBV3-1 and TRBJ2-5; no definite D call. The ends were cut back, 3 bases at V and 2 bases at J, with 10 bases in the middle. Germline V CDR1 and CDR2: LGHDT, YNNKEL (reference sequence). The CDR3 is made up of 14 amino acids. The CDR3 sequence: CASSQSSPQETQYF. The CDR3 region has the DNA TGTGCCAGCAGCCAGAGCAGCCCGCAAGAGACCCAGTACTTC.

The V call is TRBV29-1, the J call TRBJ2-1; D gene uncertain. Looked up from germline, CDR1 is SQVTM and CDR2 is ANQGSEA. Trimming cost V 1 base and J 9 bases, with 13 bases left between them. The CDR3 is 13 amino acids. The DNA for the CDR3 is TGCAGCGTTGAAGGGGCTCGCTGGGGTGAGCAGTTCTTC. Its protein is CSVEGARWGEQFF.

This clonotype was counted between two and nine times. V and J are TRBV3-1 and TRBJ2-1; 9 bases are a match to TRBD2. The ends lost 3 bases at V and 4 bases at J; junction bases unmatched: 7. Germline loops: CDR1 LGHDT, CDR2 YNNKEL (reference sequence). The CDR3 runs 16 residues. The CDR3 DNA reads as TGTGCCAGCAGCCAGGCCGGGACTAGCATTTACAATGAGCAGTTCTTC. Translation: CASSQAGTSIYNEQFF.

The chain carries TRBV14 and TRBJ2-7; D perhaps matches TRBD2 (5 bases). The CDR3 covers 15 residues. The V gene lost 1 base and the J gene lost 5 bases, with 15 bases spanning the gap. The germline V gene encodes CDR1 SGHDN and CDR2 FVKESK. This chain's CDR3 is CASSQGTYSLHEQYF. The CDR3 bases are TGTGCCAGCAGCCAAGGGACTTACAGCCTCCACGAGCAGTACTTC.

This clonotype was picked up a small number of times. The V and J genes are TRBV21-1 and TRBJ2-7; the DNA was not compared with TRBD1, the D call given in the table. TRBV21-1 is flagged as a pseudogene. The CDR3 sequence is 18 residues long. The CDR3 DNA is TGTGCCAGCAGACCCACTTCGGACTCCGGGGACAACTCCTACGAGCAGTACTTC. Protein product: CASRPTSDSGDNSYEQYF.

This clonotype has only a few counts. The chain employs TRBV14 and TRBJ1-2, with D possibly TRBD1 on 5 matching bases. Trimming removed 1 base from V and 4 bases from J, with 10 bases in between. The germline V gene has CDR1 SGHDN and CDR2 FVKESK. The CDR3 runs 14 residues. CDR3 in amino acids: CASSQASGAYGYTF. Written as DNA, the CDR3 is TGTGCCAGCAGCCAAGCATCCGGGGCCTATGGCTACACCTTC.

This clonotype was counted many times. The chain joins TRBV14 to TRBJ1-2, with a possible D match to TRBD1 (5 bases). The CDR3 length is 13 residues. CDR1 is SGHDN and CDR2 is FVKESK in the germline V gene. With 4 bases removed from V and 5 bases from J, the gap between germline ends came to 11 bases. In DNA, the CDR3 is TGTGCCAGCAGCCCCACCCGGGGGTATGGCTACACCTTC. Protein sequence: CASSPTRGYGYTF. The whole variable domain, filled in from reference TRBV14 and TRBJ1-2, reads EAGVTQFPSHSVIEKGQTVTLRCDPISGHDNLYWYRRVMGKEIKFLLHFVKESKQDESGMPNNRFLAERTGGTYSTLKVQPAELEDSGVYFCASSPTRGYGYTFGSGTRLTVV.

The rearrangement links TRBV5-1 to TRBJ2-1; 10 bases align to TRBD2. The germline V gene has CDR1 SGHRS and CDR2 YFSETQ. CDR3 length: 15 residues. Unmatched junction bases numbered 8, after V lost 3 bases and J lost 8 bases. CDR3 protein: CASSYLAGDPHEQFF. The CDR3 DNA sequence: TGCGCCAGCAGCTACCTAGCGGGAGATCCCCATGAGCAGTTCTTC.

The rearrangement uses TRBV4-1 and TRBJ2-1, with D tentatively TRBD1 or TRBD2 (5 bases each). Germline V gene sequence: CDR1 MGHRA, CDR2 YSYEKL. V lost 7 bases to trimming and J lost 3 bases, with 16 bases between them. CDR3 length: 15 amino acids. The CDR3 DNA reads as TGCGCCAGCACCCGGGGCTCAGTCTTCTACAATGAGCAGTTCTTC. Protein product: CASTRGSVFYNEQFF.

The table lists this clonotype with a count of one. This chain uses TRBV11-1 with TRBJ2-1, with D perhaps matching TRBD1 or TRBD2 (5 bases each). Per the germline V gene, CDR1 is SGHAT and CDR2 is FQDESV (reference sequence). Trimming shortened V by 1 base and J by 9 bases, and 13 bases separated the two germline ends. CDR3 length: 14 amino acids. CDR3 DNA: TGTGCCAGCAGCTTAGGGGGACGAGCGCTTGAGCAGTTCTTC. It specifies CASSLGGRALEQFF.

The V and J genes are TRBV20-1 and TRBJ2-4; possibly TRBD1 for D (6 bases). V lost 3 bases and J lost 8, with 17 bases in between. The germline V gene has CDR1 DFQATT and CDR2 SNEGSKA (reference sequence). This CDR3 has 14 residues. As DNA, the CDR3 is TGCAGTGCTAGTAGGATACTGGGGGCAGACATTCAGTACTTC. It encodes CSASRILGADIQYF.

This clonotype came up many times. V gene TRBV20-1 combines with J gene TRBJ2-1; 7 nucleotides match TRBD2. V shed 5 bases and J 2 bases; nucleotides not matched to a gene: 6. Looked up from germline, CDR1 is DFQATT and CDR2 is SNEGSKA (reference sequence). This CDR3 is 14 amino acids long. This CDR3 reads CSAPPGLPYNEQFF. The DNA for the CDR3 is TGCAGTGCTCCGCCGGGACTACCCTACAATGAGCAGTTCTTC.